The 5 T cell receptor beta chains below were found in one sample sequenced in a study of blood T cell repertoires in COVID-19. Some clones are missing from TCRdb's copy, which holds only in-frame ones; the method was immunoSEQ multiplex PCR. The sample carries tens of thousands of clones, roughly 90% recorded once. The sample comprised peripheral blood. The receptors originated from a male donor with acute or convalescent COVID-19.

This chain joins TRBV2 and TRBJ1-4; 7 nucleotides align to TRBD1. The CDR3 has 14 residues. The ends lost 7 bases at V and 4 bases at J; junction bases unmatched: 6. Germline lookup yields CDR1 SNHLY and CDR2 FYNNEI. The DNA of the CDR3 is TGTGCCAGCATGAAGGGGACAGATAATGAAAAACTGTTTTTT. Protein: CASMKGTDNEKLFF.

The genes are TRBV6-5 and TRBJ1-1; 7 bases fit TRBD1. The CDR3 is 14 amino acids. Trimming took 5 bases from V and 4 from J; bases not matched to a gene: 7. Germline CDR1 is MNHEY and CDR2 is SVGAGI. The chain's CDR3 is CASSPRQGSTEAFF. The CDR3 DNA reads as TGTGCCAGCAGTCCCCGACAGGGAAGCACTGAAGCTTTCTTT.

The J gene is TRBJ2-7, the V gene TRBV21-1; whether TRBD1, the table's D call, matches the DNA was not checked. TRBV21-1 is described as a pseudogene. The CDR3 runs to 17 residues. The CDR3: CASSQGTGGAGSYEQYF. The CDR3 DNA follows: TGTGCCAGCAGCCAGGGGACAGGGGGCGCGGGATCCTACGAGCAGTACTTC.

The V and J genes are TRBV6-4 and TRBJ2-7; TRBD1 matches at 9 bases. V dropped 8 bases and J dropped 1; count of bases not matched to a gene: 3. Germline loops: CDR1 MRHNA, CDR2 SNTAGT. CDR3 length: 13 residues. The DNA of the CDR3 is TGTGCCAGCTTCGGGACAGGGTCCTACGAGCAGTACTTC. Protein: CASFGTGSYEQYF.

This clone was detected once. This rearrangement joins TRBV5-6 to TRBJ2-7; no reliable D call. The CDR3 sequence is 14 residues long. Trimming removed 2 bases at V and 0 bases at J, with 9 bases between. Germline V gives CDR1 SGHDT, CDR2 YYEEEE. CDR3 amino acids: CASSFSPDSYEQYF. Here the CDR3 DNA reads TGTGCCAGCAGCTTCAGTCCAGACTCCTACGAGCAGTACTTC.